Listed here is a single T cell receptor (beta chain). It may be a read error: a sequence one base away is much more abundant. The authors drew ten milliliters of peripheral blood from each donor. CDR1 is DFQATT and CDR2 is SNEGSKA in the germline V gene (reference sequence). V gave up 0 bases and J gave up 0 bases, with 19 bases separating them. The CDR3 extends over 18 amino acids. Using a J-beta primer mix together with a sample-barcoded 5' primer, a second PCR was run for roughly 6 to 12 cycles. TCRdb recomputed calls from the 5' RACE reads with MiXCR, one row per CDR3 protein. The profile covers approximately 800,000 distinct CDR3 sequences, with about half appearing a single time and 15% to 20% taken by the ten largest. The sample comes from a study of blood T cells in healthy people across ages.

The TCR sequence derives from a man older than 75 in good health. V gene TRBV20-1 combines with J gene TRBJ2-3; weak D call: TRBD1 (5 bases). The specimen sequenced was blood. The DNA of the CDR3 is TGCAGTGCTAGAGATTTTAATGACCAACAGGCGAGCACAGATACGCAGTATTTT. Translating gives CSARDFNDQQASTDTQYF.